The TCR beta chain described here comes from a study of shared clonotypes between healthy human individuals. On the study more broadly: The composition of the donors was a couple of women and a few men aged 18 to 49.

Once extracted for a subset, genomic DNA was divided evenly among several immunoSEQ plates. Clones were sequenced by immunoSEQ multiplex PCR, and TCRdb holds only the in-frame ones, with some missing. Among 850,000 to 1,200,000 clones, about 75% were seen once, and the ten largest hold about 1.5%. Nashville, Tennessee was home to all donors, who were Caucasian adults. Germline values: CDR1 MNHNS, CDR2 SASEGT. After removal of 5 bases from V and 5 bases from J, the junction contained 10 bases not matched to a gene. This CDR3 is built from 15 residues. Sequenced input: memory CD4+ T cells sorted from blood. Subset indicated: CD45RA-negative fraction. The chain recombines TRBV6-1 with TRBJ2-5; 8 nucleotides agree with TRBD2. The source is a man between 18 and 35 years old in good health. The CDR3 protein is CASSPGRGGEETQYF. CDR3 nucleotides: TGTGCCAGCAGTCCCGGCCGGGGGGGGGAGGAGACCCAGTACTTC.